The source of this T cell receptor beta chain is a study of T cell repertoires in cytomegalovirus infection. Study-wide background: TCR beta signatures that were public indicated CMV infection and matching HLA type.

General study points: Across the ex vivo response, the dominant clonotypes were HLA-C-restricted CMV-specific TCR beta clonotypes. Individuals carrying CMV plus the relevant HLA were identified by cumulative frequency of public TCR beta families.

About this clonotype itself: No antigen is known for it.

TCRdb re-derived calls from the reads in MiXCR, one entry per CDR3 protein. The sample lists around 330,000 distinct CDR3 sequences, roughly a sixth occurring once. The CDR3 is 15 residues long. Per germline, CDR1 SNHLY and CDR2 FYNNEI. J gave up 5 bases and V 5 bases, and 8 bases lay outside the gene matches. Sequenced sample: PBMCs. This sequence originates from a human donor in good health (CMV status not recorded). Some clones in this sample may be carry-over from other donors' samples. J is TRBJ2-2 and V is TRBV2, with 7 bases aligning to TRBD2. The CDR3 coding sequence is TGTGCCAGCAGTCCAATATCTAGCGGAACCGGGGAGCTGTTTTTT. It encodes CASSPISSGTGELFF.